This entry describes one TCR beta chain. The target of this receptor is not known. No base quality information exists; no much larger clone differs at one position. Each collaborating institution followed its own protocols to collect whole blood in K2EDTA tubes. For TCRbeta analysis, collaborators shipped samples in one of three forms: frozen whole blood, isolated PBMCs, or DNA extracted from either of those sample types. Reading the germline V gene gives CDR1 LGHNA and CDR2 YNFKEQ. Unmatched junction bases come to 6, with V trimmed by 0 bases and J by 0 bases. From cysteine to phenylalanine, the CDR3 is 18 amino acids long. Only CDR3 DNA remains: 54 bases, in frame from the first base. The immunoSEQ Assay, a bias-controlled multiplex PCR, was used to amplify TCRbeta CDR3 regions from genomic DNA. Per the authors' processing: Within the assay, amplification of reference gene primers was used to estimate how many nucleated cells each sample contained. To quantify the absolute abundance of each unique TCRbeta CDR3 rearrangement, sequence reads were collapsed and filtered. For each sample, productive Simpson clonality was calculated by taking the square root of Simpson's diversity index across productive rearrangements. TCRdb carries this immuneACCESS record with in-frame sequences only. Its versions omit some clonotypes, under half of them owing to an unresolved V gene in the studies checked, with the rest unexplained. For V, J and clone size, that table is used; D and trimming come from the DNA. A total of 200,000 to 250,000 clones appear in this sample, about 82% of them only once. Clones ranked in the top ten supply 5.5% to 7.5% of the sample.

This sample is part of a study of blood T cell repertoires in COVID-19 (dated by TCRdb to about 2020). For context, the study as a whole: The collaborator samples originated in the United States, Italy and Spain and spanned the acute and convalescent phases of COVID-19. The prospective study material was composed of cDNA or gDNA derived from T cells, B-cell-depleted T cells, or PBMCs. Deeply sampled blood TCRbeta repertoires from subjects exposed to, actively infected with, or recovered from COVID-19 were included in the dataset. The repertoires were released in a freely available public database meant as a resource for research on the immune response to SARS-CoV-2. The samples were drawn from the first 160 participants of the ongoing ImmuneRACE study and from some 1,300 subjects provided by 6 global collaborators. The sample metadata nearly always contained a de-identified subject ID, COVID-19 status, age in years and sex. Where available, HLA class I and class II types were obtained from metadata supplied by the sample provider rather than from assay-based typing. The paper's findings and limits, for the study overall: The amount of clinical and demographic metadata varied by source and participant and was provided uncurated.

Specimen: peripheral blood. The receptor was isolated from a woman aged 55-69 years with active or convalescent COVID-19. The rearranged chain carries TRBV4-2 and TRBJ2-2; TRBD2 agrees with 8 junctional bases. The DNA reads as follows: TGTGCCAGCAGCCAAGATCGAGTCGGGGGGGCGAACACCGGGGAGCTGTTTTTT. Translated, this is CASSQDRVGGANTGELFF.